Included here is one TCR beta chain sequence, with context. TCRdb keeps only in-frame clones here, not all; method: immunoSEQ multiplex PCR. Of tens of thousands of clones listed, about 94% are singletons. The sample belongs to a study of OX40 agonist ivuxolimab in advanced cancers. Study-wide context: Patients with hepatocellular carcinoma, melanoma, renal cell or head and neck cancer made up the dose-escalation patients.

The material was CD4+ or CD8+ T cells sorted from blood, obtained in a trial of the OX40 agonist ivuxolimab. This TCR was sampled from an adult with an advanced solid tumor such as melanoma, head and neck, liver or kidney cancer.

CDR3 loop: CASVGGVNTEAFF. The CDR3 DNA is TGTGCCAGTGTCGGGGGGGTGAACACTGAAGCTTTCTTT. V and J are TRBV19 and TRBJ1-1, with D possibly matching TRBD1 (5 bases). Trimming took off 8 bases at V and 0 bases at J, with 10 bases between the two ends. Germline CDR1 reads LNHDA; CDR2 reads SQIVND (reference sequence). The CDR3 has 13 residues.